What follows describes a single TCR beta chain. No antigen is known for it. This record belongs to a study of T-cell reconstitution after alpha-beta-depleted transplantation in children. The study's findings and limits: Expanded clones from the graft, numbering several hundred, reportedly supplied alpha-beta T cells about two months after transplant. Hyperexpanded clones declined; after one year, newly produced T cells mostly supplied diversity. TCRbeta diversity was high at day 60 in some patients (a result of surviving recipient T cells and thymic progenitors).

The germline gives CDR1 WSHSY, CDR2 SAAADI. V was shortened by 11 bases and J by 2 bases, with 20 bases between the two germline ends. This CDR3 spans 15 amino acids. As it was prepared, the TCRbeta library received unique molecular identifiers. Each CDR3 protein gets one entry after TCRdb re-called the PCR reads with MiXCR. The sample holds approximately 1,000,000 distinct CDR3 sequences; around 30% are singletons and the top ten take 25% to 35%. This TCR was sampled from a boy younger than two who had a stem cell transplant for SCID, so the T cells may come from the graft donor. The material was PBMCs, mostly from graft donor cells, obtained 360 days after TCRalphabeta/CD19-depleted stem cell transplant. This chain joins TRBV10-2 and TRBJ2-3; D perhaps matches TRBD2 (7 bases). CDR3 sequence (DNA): TGCGCCTGCGCCCGCCGCGCGGGGGCCACAGATACGCAGTATTTT. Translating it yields CACARRAGATDTQYF.